The T cell receptor beta chain under discussion was sequenced for a study of human T cells and chemical hapten exposure. Study context: For the approximately 23-week duration of the study, patients were given weekly doses of diphenylcyclopropenone on the scalp. Study-level points and caveats: Following DPC sensitization, TCRs present above 1 in 1000 frequency showed no change. Donors were affected by alopecia, so their immune reaction might vary from that of healthy individuals.

As to time point: patch test 2, 6 weeks after DPC sensitization. Treatment noted: therapeutic diphenylcyclopropenone sensitization with weekly scalp DPC. People who gave samples had alopecia, were 18 to 70 years old, and were suitable for DPC. TCRdb reprocessed the RACE reads with MiXCR, giving one entry per CDR3 protein. The sample has roughly 54,000 distinct CDR3 sequences, less than 10% seen once. V was shortened by 2 bases and J by 4 bases, with 11 bases between the two germline ends. Germline-derived CDR1 and CDR2 are MNHEY and SVGAGI. There are 14 residues in the CDR3. This clonotype was counted between two and nine times. Its antigen is unknown.

This TCR derives from a woman aged 45-60 years with alopecia areata. Some clones in this sample may be carry-over from other donors' samples. The rearrangement joins TRBV6-5 to TRBJ1-1, with no clear D. The material was whole blood, obtained in connection with sensitization to the hapten diphenylcyclopropenone (DPC). CDR3 bases: TGTGCCAGCAGTTACCGTCGTTTAGGCACTGAAGCTTTCTTT. Amino acid sequence: CASSYRRLGTEAFF.